This entry concerns a single T cell receptor (beta chain). Antigen unknown. It was considered stable Graves' hyperthyroidism when ophthalmopathy did not progress within 18 months. The hyperthyroidism was newly diagnosed and had lasted under 2 months; the patients were aged 18 to 65. Amplification of TCR beta CDR3 regions was performed using RNA transcripts as template. An initial round of RT-PCR targeting the TCR CDR3 relied on the HTBI primer set. In TCRdb, the multiplex PCR reads were re-called with MiXCR into one record per CDR3 protein. The sample includes approximately 640,000 distinct CDR3 sequences, 15% to 20% of them seen just once. This entry comes from a study of T cells in Graves' hyperthyroidism and ophthalmopathy. J gave up 0 bases and V 9 bases, and 2 bases lay outside the gene matches. This CDR3 contains 13 residues. Germline V gene data show CDR1 as MNHNS and CDR2 as SASEGT. Study-wide results and limits: Through a model of 13 V-J features, ophthalmopathy was separated from stable hyperthyroidism. Most thyroid clonotypes expanded above 0.001 appeared in blood too.

The source of this sequence is a man over 45 with Graves' hyperthyroidism. V is TRBV6-1 and J is TRBJ1-3; 7 nucleotides align to TRBD1. What was sequenced was blood. CDR3 coding DNA: TGTGCCAGTGGACAGGCCTCTGGAAACACCATATATTTT. Translating gives CASGQASGNTIYF.